This T cell receptor beta chain originates from a study of cytomegalovirus exposure and HLA in healthy donors listed by TCRdb under 2017. Study-wide context: An earlier analysis of several hundred of the donors reported 276 Gb of sequence data and 117 million unique TCR beta sequences obtained from approximately 180 million T cells. Roughly 310 gigabases of sequencing data and approximately 85 million unique TCR sequences were included in an early release covering 550 to 650 HLA-typed donors. The genetic ancestry cluster associated with self-reported Caucasian donors included 65% to 90% of the roughly 400 genotyped donors. The aim of the study was to test whether cataloging public T cell receptors could identify signatures of past pathogen exposure. The study used immunosequencing to profile the T cell repertoires of some 600 subjects and linked those repertoires to cytomegalovirus serostatus. In addition to the first cohort of 666 subjects, a separate validation cohort of 130 or so different subjects was used. To predict cytomegalovirus infection status, the study combined high-throughput TCR immunosequencing, statistical association of individual TCRs with disease status, and machine learning. To study patterns of TCR occurrence, a later analysis re-analyzed previously published TCR beta repertoires from 700 or so donors and added high-resolution HLA genotyping. Rather than drawing on any new phenotypic data, the later analysis identified candidate immune exposures from TCR beta sequences and the way those sequences occurred across donors. An earlier analysis of approximately 500 of the donors applied high-throughput TCR beta sequencing to assess whether each TCR beta V gene segment acted as functional or pseudogenic. Donor age, sex, ethnicity and CMV serostatus were collected together with the repertoire data. Genome-wide SNP genotypes for about 60% of the 666 donors were used in a later genetic analysis, which treated that subset as a discovery cohort. All discovery cohort repertoires had been generated using a single sequencing platform. HLA typing covered class I and class II loci at four-digit resolution. The number of donors typed differed by locus, with 629-630 for A, B, C, DRB1 and DQB1, around 500 for DQA1, approximately 570 for DPA1, and approximately 470 for DPB1. A few DR-DQ haplotypes were treated as single units for association and clustering because of strong linkage in the cohort. Among almost 400 genotyped donors of the cohort, an average of 235,054 unique TCR beta nucleotide sequences were sequenced per donor, roughly a sixth of them non-productive.

CDR1 is given as SGHRS and CDR2 as YFSETQ, both from the germline V gene. The CDR3 spans 15 residues, from the cysteine through the phenylalanine. The CDR3 DNA has 45 bases and is translated from base 1. V lost 2 bases and J lost 4 bases; the stretch between them is 12 bases long. On this clone: Its antigen is not yet known. Base quality data are lacking; no much larger clone is found one base away.

What the authors observed across the whole study: Immune exposure information for the cohort was limited to CMV serostatus. In an earlier analysis of some 550 of the donors, most TCR beta V segments were observed in productive rearrangements about 87% or about 30% of the time, broadly matching IMGT annotations. Only TCR beta chains were sequenced in this cohort, and the absence of alpha or paired-chain data limited detectable features. The sequencing pipeline was judged likely to have produced a cluster of highly shared sequence variants as a technical artifact. Because HLA typing was unavailable for some donors at each locus, only the typed subset was used in association tests. Specific HLA alleles were associated with roughly 17,000 TCR beta sequences at a false discovery rate of 0.05 in a later analysis. Cytomegalovirus status was reported to be diagnosed by the classifier with high specificity and sensitivity in both the original and validation cohorts. The 87-base-pair reads could not distinguish some IMGT-functional V segments, including TRBV6-2 and TRBV6-3, so those segments were excluded. Correlated functional status among segregating V segments might reflect linkage disequilibrium, but an unknown experimental factor could not be ruled out. Presence/absence analyses assumed roughly uniform sequencing depth across donors, an assumption that may not hold. The authors suggested that the approach could potentially be generalized to other disease states and immunological phenotypes. In a later genetic analysis, a missense DCLRE1C variant was associated with V-gene and J-gene trimming of TCR beta chains, and the association was replicated in an independent cohort. The study listed 150 to 200 TCR beta chains as associated with cytomegalovirus. Several of the top co-occurrence clusters appeared to be linked to parvovirus B19, influenza, CMV and Epstein-Barr virus, according to a later analysis. Compared with equally common non-associated chains, HLA-associated TCR beta chains in a later analysis were more clonally expanded and had lower generation probabilities. A further reported finding was that TCR beta sequences accurately predicted the HLA-A and HLA-B alleles for most subjects in the first cohort. Three of the identified cytomegalovirus-associated TCR beta chains were confirmed in vitro to be specific for cytomegalovirus antigens. A later analysis found that TCR association rates varied across HLA loci, with DRB1 alleles showing the most associated TCRs and HLA-C alleles the fewest. Most TCR sequences were seen in very few donors, while some public TCRs were found in many individuals. The earlier analysis of 450 to 700 of the donors excluded about 16 rarely observed V segments, including chromosome 9 orphons, because counts were too low. Compared with the roughly 700-donor mean, donors in an Asian-associated ancestry cluster had fewer N-insertions in productive TCRs, according to a later genetic analysis. According to a later analysis, most CMV-associated TCR beta chains appeared to be HLA-restricted, and the HLA associations seemed to be driven largely by CMV exposure. Assigning TCR associations to individual alleles was difficult when HLA alleles, especially DR and DQ, strongly co-occurred.

In total, roughly 710 healthy bone marrow donors made up the cohort. At the time of sampling, all cohort members were nominally healthy, though unrecorded immune exposures were likely present. The donor tested CMV seropositive and was one of the 289 seropositive cohort members. A peripheral blood sample was provided by each donor, and peripheral blood mononuclear cells were used for TCR beta sequencing. The Qiagen DNeasy Blood Extraction Kit was used to extract genomic DNA from the blood cell samples. Receptors were amplified or captured by the immunoSEQ multiplex PCR assay. For the multiplex PCR, a mixture combining 60 forward primers for TCR Vbeta segments and 13 reverse primers for TCR Jbeta segments was used. The CDR3 region of rearranged TCR beta genes was amplified from genomic DNA with a multiplex PCR assay. The Illumina HiSeq System was used to sequence the amplified TCR beta libraries as 87-base-pair reads. For the original study's pipeline: A later analysis counted 75 million to 100 million unique TCR beta chains across the 670 or so repertoires, and roughly 11 million of these chains were shared by at least two donors. A nearest-neighbor algorithm error-corrected the raw reads and collapsed the reads into unique sequences, merging closely related sequences to remove PCR and sequencing errors. V, D and J gene segments were assigned by aligning CDR3 sequences to IMGT reference sequences. Each retained sequence needed at least a six-nucleotide match to both a V gene segment and a J gene segment. A rearrangement counted as productive if the CDR3 had no stop codons and remained in frame with V and J, and every other rearrangement counted as non-productive. Following IMGT convention, CDR3 was defined as the stretch from the second conserved V-encoded cysteine to the conserved J-encoded phenylalanine. In an earlier analysis of just under 600 of the donors, sequences lacking an unambiguous match to a single V gene segment were excluded. In an earlier analysis of several hundred of the donors, V segments were called functional above 56.7% productive rearrangements and were called segregating when the between-donor standard deviation exceeded 5%. A statistical classification framework was developed to diagnose cytomegalovirus status using the catalog of TCR beta chain sequences. In a later analysis, V and J genes were assigned by comparing TCR nucleotide sequences against IMGT/GENE-DB human TR gene sequences. Using the TCRdist pipeline, a later analysis assigned CDR3 sequences along with most-parsimonious VDJ recombination scenarios. In a later analysis, each TCR beta chain was defined by its CDR3 amino acid sequence together with its V-gene family, and reads without a unique V-gene family were excluded. As a way to deal with suspected cross-contamination and a sequencing artifact, a later analysis dropped hundreds of nucleotide sequences that were highly shared and had low generation probability. In a later analysis, a clonal expansion index was calculated for each public chain from normalized within-repertoire ranks of inferred template counts. Generation probabilities in a later analysis came from a VDJ recombination model fitted to out-of-frame rearrangements, and those results were checked against IGoR. Hypergeometric tests were used in a later analysis to score TCR-TCR, TCR-HLA and TCR-CMV co-occurrence, with a repertoire-size bias correction applied to the TCR pairs. False discovery rates were estimated in a later analysis by permuting HLA or CMV assignments 20 times. In a later analysis, co-occurring TCRs were grouped using DBSCAN, with TCRdist sequence similarity added in when clustering inside HLA-allele-positive subsets. Repertoires with fewer than 30,000 or more than 120,000 public chains were left out of co-occurrence clustering, as were roughly five repertoires with anomalous nucleotide sharing. TCRdb's version of the immuneACCESS table is confined to in-frame rearrangements and falls short of the full clone set. An unresolved V gene accounts for under half of the shortfall where checked; the remainder is of unknown origin. The D gene and trimming were derived from the DNA, and the V and J assignments and clone size from that table. For this sample the table gives about 120,000 clones, of which 7% to 9.5% were detected only once. Together, the top ten hold 5% to 6.5% of the sample.

Sequenced material: PBMCs. The TCR sequence derives from a woman between 40 and 50 years old in good health and CMV-seropositive. The sequence joins TRBV5-1 to TRBJ2-2; TRBD2 could be the D gene, as 6 bases match. The CDR3 amino acid sequence is: CASSLREASTGELFF. The nucleotide sequence is TGCGCCAGCAGCTTAAGGGAGGCGAGCACCGGGGAGCTGTTTTTT.